The 2 T cell receptor beta chains below were found in one sample sequenced in a study of blood T cells in healthy people across ages. PCR was performed a second time for about 6 to 12 cycles using a sample-barcoded 5' primer and a J-beta primer mix. A single record per CDR3 protein comes from TCRdb applying MiXCR to the 5' RACE reads. The table lists about 810,000 distinct CDR3 sequences, around 36% of them singletons, with under 15% in the top ten. The sample consisted of blood. The receptor set was obtained from a man younger than 35 in good health.

V is TRBV20-1 and J is TRBJ2-5, with TRBD2 matching 9 bases. Germline V lookup: CDR1 DFQATT, CDR2 SNEGSKA (reference sequence). The J segment lost 5 bases and the V segment lost 0 bases, leaving 7 bases of the junction unmatched. The CDR3 runs 15 residues. CDR3 nucleotides: TGCAGTGCTAGAGATCAGGGCGGGGGGGCTGAGACCCAGTACTTC. It codes for CSARDQGGGAETQYF.

This clonotype was seen only a few times. The chain employs TRBV14 and TRBJ1-2; 8 bases match TRBD1. V was pared by 1 base and J by 10 bases, with 5 bases of the junction left unmatched. The CDR3 extends over 13 amino acids. Germline-derived CDR1 and CDR2 are SGHDN and FVKESK. The CDR3 sequence: CASSQARTGNYTF. CDR3 bases: TGTGCCAGCAGCCAAGCGCGGACAGGGAACTACACCTTC.